A selection of T cell receptor beta chains follows, all from one sample in a study of blood T cells in healthy people across ages. TCRdb redid the calling of the 5' RACE reads with MiXCR, one entry per CDR3 protein. Of over 700,000 distinct CDR3 sequences in the sample, 53% were seen once. The sequenced sample was blood. The receptors here all came from a man aged 80 or over in good health. CDR3s include the opening cysteine and the closing phenylalanine or tryptophan. D genes are given only for firm matches. Some rows have no size entry. The others give once, few or many, or a class for an expanded clone.

>.|TRBJ1-5|15|TRBV12-3/TRBV12-4|TRBD1
TGTGCCAGCAGTTTGGGGACAGGCGATAATCAGCCCCAGCATTTT
CASSLGTGDNQPQHF
>.|TRBJ1-1|12|TRBV29-1|.
TGCAGCGTTGCACAGGTACCCACTGAAGCTTTCTTT
CSVAQVPTEAFF
>.|TRBJ1-2|14|TRBV20-1|.
TGCAGTGCCCTCGGGGTAGGGGGTAACTATGGCTACACCTTC
CSALGVGGNYGYTF
>many|TRBJ2-7|12|TRBV10-2|.
TGCGCCAGCAGCGGCTCGGGTTACGAGCAGTACTTC
CASSGSGYEQYF
>.|TRBJ2-5|15|TRBV28|TRBD1
TGTGCCAGCAGTTCTACAGGGGACACCCAAGAGGCCCAGTACTTC
CASSSTGDTQEAQYF
>few|TRBJ1-2|14|TRBV10-3|.
TGTGCCATCAGCGCCCTTGGATCAAGCTATGGCTACACCTTC
CAISALGSSYGYTF
>.|TRBJ2-5|17|TRBV2|.
TGTGCCAGCAGTGAAGCGTCAGCAGGGGCCCCCCTCGGGGAGCAGTACTTC
CASSEASAGAPLGEQYF
>few|TRBJ2-3|16|TRBV7-3|.
TGTGCCAGCAGCCCCGTGGGGGGTGGCGACCCAGATACGCAGTATTTT
CASSPVGGGDPDTQYF
>.|TRBJ2-1|16|TRBV7-6|TRBD2
TGTGCCAGCAGCTCCCCCCGCGGCGCGGGAGTTGGTGAGCAGTTCTTC
CASSSPRGAGVGEQFF
>.|TRBJ1-2|15|TRBV28|.
TGTGCCGGCAGTTTGGGGAGTAGGGTTAACTATGGCTACACCTTC
CAGSLGSRVNYGYTF
>few|TRBJ2-3|17|TRBV5-1|.
TGCGCCAGCAGCTTGGCCCAAGCGGGACAATCAGGGAGATACGCGTATTTT
CASSLAQAGQSGRYAYF
>.|TRBJ1-5|15|TRBV12-3/TRBV12-4|TRBD1
TGTGCCAGCACCCGGGACAGGGGGGCCAATCAGCCCCAGCATTTT
CASTRDRGANQPQHF
>.|TRBJ2-7|15|TRBV5-5|TRBD1
TGTGCCAGCAGCTCCCCGGACAGGGGAGACTACGAGCAGTACTTC
CASSSPDRGDYEQYF
>few|TRBJ1-2|16|TRBV6-1|TRBD1
TGTGCCAGCAGGGGTCAGGGGGTGAGAAGCAACTATGGCTACACCTTC
CASRGQGVRSNYGYTF
>few|TRBJ2-3|11|TRBV20-1|.
TGCAGTGCTCCCGTCACAGATACGCAGTATTTT
CSAPVTDTQYF
>few|TRBJ1-2|14|TRBV6-1|TRBD1
TGTGCCAGCAGTCCGAAATGGCAGGGGGATGGCTACACCTTC
CASSPKWQGDGYTF
>.|TRBJ2-5|17|TRBV5-1|TRBD2
TGCGCCAGCAGCTTGGGGGGACTAGCGGGACCTCAAGAGACCCAGTACTTC
CASSLGGLAGPQETQYF
>.|TRBJ2-1|14|TRBV7-2|.
TGTGCCAGCAGCTTAGCCAGGGAATACAATGAGCAGTTCTTC
CASSLAREYNEQFF
>few|TRBJ2-3|14|TRBV11-2|.
TGTGCCAGCAGCTTGAGGGACCGGCACAGATACGCGTATTTT
CASSLRDRHRYAYF
>.|TRBJ1-5|16|TRBV7-2|.
TGTGCCAGCAGCTTAGAAGGGAGGGGAGTCAATCAGCCCCAGCATTTT
CASSLEGRGVNQPQHF
>.|TRBJ1-2|17|TRBV5-1|.
TGCGCCAGCAGCTCCCGGCCTGGGGTCTCTCTTAACTATGGCTACACCTTC
CASSSRPGVSLNYGYTF
>.|TRBJ2-7|19|TRBV6-5|TRBD2
TGTGCCAGCAGTTACGGTTGGCTTACTAGCGGGGGCATAATGGACGAGCAGTACTTC
CASSYGWLTSGGIMDEQYF
>.|TRBJ1-5|12|TRBV29-1|.
TGCAGCGTTGGGAGCAGCAATCAGCCCCAGCATTTT
CSVGSSNQPQHF
>.|TRBJ1-5|15|TRBV9|.
TGTGCCAGCAGCGTAGGAGATAATAGCAATCAGCCCCAGCATTTT
CASSVGDNSNQPQHF
>.|TRBJ1-1|12|TRBV6-5|.
TGTGCCAGCGGGGAATTCAGCTGCGAAGCTTTCTTT
CASGEFSCEAFF
>.|TRBJ2-3|16|TRBV24-1|.
TGTGCCACCAGTGATGGGGGTGGCGGAATAACAGATACGCAGTATTTT
CATSDGGGGITDTQYF
>few|TRBJ2-6|13|TRBV5-1|TRBD1
TGCGCCAGCAGCCCAGACAGGGGAACCGTCCTGACTTTC
CASSPDRGTVLTF
>few|TRBJ2-7|15|TRBV6-5|TRBD1
TGTGCCAGCAGGGGCAGGACAGGGCTCTCCTACGAGCAGTACTTC
CASRGRTGLSYEQYF
>.|TRBJ2-7|14|TRBV20-1|.
TGCAGTGCTAGCCCTAGCGCACTCTCCTACGAGCAGTACTTC
CSASPSALSYEQYF
>.|TRBJ2-7|15|TRBV21-1|.
TGTGCCAGCGAATCTAGGCTAGCGGAAAACTACGAGCAGTACTTC
CASESRLAENYEQYF
>few|TRBJ1-1|13|TRBV20-1|.
TGCAGTGCCGCCCCCAGGGTGTTGGGTGAAGCTTTCTTT
CSAAPRVLGEAFF
>.|TRBJ2-5|14|TRBV5-1|.
TGCGCCAGCAGCTTGGGGGAGGCCTACAATGAGCAGTACTTC
CASSLGEAYNEQYF
>many|TRBJ1-1|12|TRBV11-3|.
TGTGCCAGCAGCTCCGCGAGAGGCGAAGCTTTCTTT
CASSSARGEAFF
>.|TRBJ2-3|16|TRBV20-1|TRBD2
TGCAGTGCTAGACTAATTAGCGGGGGACGCGGAGATACGCAGTATTTT
CSARLISGGRGDTQYF